This TCR beta chain was captured by sequencing in a study of shared clonotypes between healthy human individuals. Study-wide results and caveats: Large sequencing depth failed to make sorted-subset sequencing complete, rarefaction showed. Sampling covered blood only; tissue repertoires likely differ.

Germline lookup yields CDR1 GTSNPN and CDR2 SVGIG (reference sequence). The CDR3 has 17 residues. V lost 1 base, J lost 3 bases, and 10 bases stayed unmatched. The run depth of the assay was deep. For sorted subsets, 150 to 250 ng DNA per replicate equaled about 30,000 T cell genomes. Here immunoSEQ multiplex PCR was the method, and the copy in TCRdb shows in-frame clones only, minus some. The sample includes some 1.5 million clones, approximately 98% of them seen just once. Worth noting for this clone: Its antigen is as yet unknown.

This clonotype was obtained from a man aged 30-40 years in good health. Source material: naive CD4+ T cells sorted from blood. Documented subset: CD45RA+ positively selected. The rearrangement uses TRBV30 and TRBJ2-7; 12 bases line up with TRBD2. The CDR3 DNA reads TGTGCCTGGAGTGCAGCCCGGACTAGCGGGGTACTCTACGAGCAGTACTTC. Translating it yields CAWSAARTSGVLYEQYF.